This T cell receptor (beta chain) was found in a study of radiotherapy plus CTLA-4 blockade in lung cancer. Overall study context: Objective responses emerged in roughly a sixth of patients, and 31% attained disease control.

Study observations and caveats: It was early blood T cell clone dynamics, with interferon-beta, that reportedly best predicted response. Radiotherapy with ipilimumab was followed by blood expansion of tumor-derived clones.

As concerns this clone: Its antigen is not identified.

The assay was immunoSEQ multiplex PCR, and TCRdb's table has in-frame clones only and misses some. The profile covers 100,000 to 150,000 clones, with about 87% appearing a single time and roughly 7% taken by the ten largest. Germline CDR1 LNHNV, CDR2 YYDKDF (reference sequence). V gave up 1 base and J gave up 5 bases, with 9 bases separating them. The CDR3 length is 14 residues. The gene calls are TRBV15 and TRBJ2-1; no definite D call. Sample: peripheral blood, taken from a patient treated with radiotherapy plus ipilimumab. The sequence derives from a human donor with non-small cell lung cancer that progressed on radiotherapy plus ipilimumab. CDR3 sequence: CATSRAGPNNEQFF. Here the CDR3 DNA reads TGTGCCACCAGCAGAGCCGGGCCAAACAATGAGCAGTTCTTC.